Sequencing of this T cell receptor (beta chain) was carried out in a study of blood T cells in healthy people across ages. Using a J-beta primer mix together with a sample-barcoded 5' primer, a second PCR was run for roughly 7 to 12 cycles. MiXCR was run by TCRdb on the 5' RACE reads, yielding one entry per CDR3 protein. The sample includes over a million distinct CDR3 sequences, 20% to 25% of them seen just once. J was trimmed by 1 base and V by 5 bases; bases with no gene match: 3. CDR3 size: 14 residues. Germline CDR1 reads SNHLY; CDR2 reads FYNNEI. This clonotype has just a few counts. The data also belong to a second study, concerning T cells of mothers and their children.

The TCR sequence derives from a girl aged 2 to 10 in good health. The genes are TRBV2 and TRBJ2-3, with 7 bases lining up with TRBD2. Material for sequencing was blood. CDR3: CASSKSGGTDTQYF. The CDR3 nucleotides are TGTGCCAGCAGTAAGAGCGGGGGCACAGATACGCAGTATTTT.